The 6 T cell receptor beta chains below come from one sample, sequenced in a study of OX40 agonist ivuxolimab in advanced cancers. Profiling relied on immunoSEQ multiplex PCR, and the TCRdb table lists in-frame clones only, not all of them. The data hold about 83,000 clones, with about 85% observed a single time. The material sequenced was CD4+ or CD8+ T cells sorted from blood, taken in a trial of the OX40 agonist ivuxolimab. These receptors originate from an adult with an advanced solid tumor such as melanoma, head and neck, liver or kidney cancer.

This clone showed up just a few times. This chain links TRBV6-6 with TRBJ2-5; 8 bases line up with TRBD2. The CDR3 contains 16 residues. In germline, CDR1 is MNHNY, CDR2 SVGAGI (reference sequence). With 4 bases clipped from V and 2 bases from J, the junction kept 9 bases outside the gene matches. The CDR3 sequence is CASSSQWRGVQETQYF. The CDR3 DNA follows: TGTGCCAGCAGTTCCCAATGGCGGGGGGTACAAGAGACCCAGTACTTC.

The CDR3 coding sequence is TGTGCCAGCAGGTTACAGGAAACGAACACTGAAGCTTTCTTT. Residues: CASRLQETNTEAFF. This chain joins TRBV2 and TRBJ1-1; D is possibly TRBD1 (5 bases). Between the trimmed V and J ends, which lost 6 bases and 1 base, there was a span of 12 bases. Germline V gene lookup returns CDR1 SNHLY and CDR2 FYNNEI. The CDR3 extends over 14 amino acids.

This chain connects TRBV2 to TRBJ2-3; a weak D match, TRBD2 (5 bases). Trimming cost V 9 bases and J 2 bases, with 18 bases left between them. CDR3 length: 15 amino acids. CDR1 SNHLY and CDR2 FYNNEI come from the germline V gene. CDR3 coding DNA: TGTGCCAGTCGGCAGGACTTACTCAACACAGATACGCAGTATTTT. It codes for CASRQDLLNTDTQYF. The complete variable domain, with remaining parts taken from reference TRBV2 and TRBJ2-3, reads EPEVTQTPSHQVTQMGQEVILRCVPISNHLYFYWYRQILGQKVEFLVSFYNNEISEKSEIFDDQFSVERPDGSNFTLKIRSTKLEDSAMYFCASRQDLLNTDTQYFGPGTRLTVL.

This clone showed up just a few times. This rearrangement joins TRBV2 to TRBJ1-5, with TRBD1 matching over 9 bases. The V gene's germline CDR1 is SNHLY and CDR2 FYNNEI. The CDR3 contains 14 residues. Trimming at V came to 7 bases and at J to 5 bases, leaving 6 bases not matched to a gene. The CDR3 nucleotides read TGTGCCAGCAACCTGGACAGGGGCTATCAGCCCCAGCATTTT. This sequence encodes CASNLDRGYQPQHF.

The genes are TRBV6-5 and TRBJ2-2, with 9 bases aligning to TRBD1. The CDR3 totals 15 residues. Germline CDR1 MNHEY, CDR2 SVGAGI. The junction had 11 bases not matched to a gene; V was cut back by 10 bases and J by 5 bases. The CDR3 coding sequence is TGTGCCATCAATACCGGGACAGGGAATACCGGGGAGCTGTTTTTT. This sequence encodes CAINTGTGNTGELFF.

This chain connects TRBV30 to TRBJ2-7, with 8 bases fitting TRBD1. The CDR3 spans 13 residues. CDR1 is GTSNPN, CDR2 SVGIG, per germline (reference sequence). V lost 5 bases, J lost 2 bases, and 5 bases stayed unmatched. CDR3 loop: CAWDRGRAYEQYF. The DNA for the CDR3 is TGTGCCTGGGACAGGGGTCGGGCCTACGAGCAGTACTTC.